This T cell receptor (beta chain) was sequenced during a study of T cells after yellow fever vaccination. V was pared by 2 bases and J by 7 bases, with 7 bases between. This CDR3 region has 13 residues. In germline, CDR1 is SGHRS, CDR2 YFSETQ. This clonotype was seen at least ten times. In TCRdb, the 5' RACE reads were re-called with MiXCR into one record per CDR3 protein. The sample records 350,000 or so distinct CDR3 sequences, approximately 8% being singletons. The chain combines TRBV5-1 with TRBJ1-6; a weak D match, TRBD1 (6 bases). The clonotype was recovered from a young man who received the YFV17D yellow fever vaccine. This sample comprised PBMCs, obtained about 41 days after the first yellow fever vaccination. Here the CDR3 reads CASSLTGNSPLHF. CDR3 DNA: TGCGCCAGCAGCTTAACAGGGAATTCACCCCTCCACTTT.